The text below deals with one T cell receptor beta chain. This record comes from a study of OX40 agonist ivuxolimab in advanced cancers. Patients with a history of autoimmune disease or on systemic immunosuppression were excluded. The table came from immunoSEQ multiplex PCR; TCRdb's copy has only in-frame clones and leaves some out. The sample contains 60,000 or so clones, roughly 84% of which appear only once. The TCR sequence derives from an adult with an advanced solid tumor such as melanoma, head and neck, liver or kidney cancer. This specimen was CD4+ or CD8+ T cells sorted from blood, taken in a trial of the OX40 agonist ivuxolimab.

This chain's CDR3 is CASSLNRGADTQYF. DNA for the CDR3: TGTGCCAGCAGTCTAAACAGGGGAGCAGATACGCAGTATTTT. The J gene is TRBJ2-3, the V gene TRBV27; 7 bases fit TRBD1. Germline assignment: CDR1 MNHEY and CDR2 SMNVEV (reference sequence). J was trimmed by 4 bases and V by 5 bases; bases with no gene match: 6. This CDR3 contains 14 residues.